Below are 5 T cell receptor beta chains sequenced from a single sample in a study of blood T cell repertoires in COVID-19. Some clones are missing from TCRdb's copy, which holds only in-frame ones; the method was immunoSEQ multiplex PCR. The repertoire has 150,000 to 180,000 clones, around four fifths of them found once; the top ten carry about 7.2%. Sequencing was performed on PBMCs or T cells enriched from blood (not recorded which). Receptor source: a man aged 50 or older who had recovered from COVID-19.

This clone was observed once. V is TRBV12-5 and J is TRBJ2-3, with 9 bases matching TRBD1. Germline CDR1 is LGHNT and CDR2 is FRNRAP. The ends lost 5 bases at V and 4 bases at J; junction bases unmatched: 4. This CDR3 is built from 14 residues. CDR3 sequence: CASGRGQGPDTQYF. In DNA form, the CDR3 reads TGTGCTAGTGGTCGGGGACAGGGTCCAGATACGCAGTATTTT.

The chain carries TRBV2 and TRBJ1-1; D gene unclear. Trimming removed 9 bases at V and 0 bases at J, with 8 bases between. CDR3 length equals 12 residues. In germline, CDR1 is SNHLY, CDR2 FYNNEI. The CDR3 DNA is TGTGCCAGACAGAGTATGAACACTGAAGCTTTCTTT. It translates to CARQSMNTEAFF.

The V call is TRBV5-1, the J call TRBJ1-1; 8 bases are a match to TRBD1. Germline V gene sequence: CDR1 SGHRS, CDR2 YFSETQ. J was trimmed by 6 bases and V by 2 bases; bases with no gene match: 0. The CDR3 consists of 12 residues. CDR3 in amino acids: CASSLQGAEAFF. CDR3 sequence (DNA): TGCGCCAGCAGCTTACAGGGGGCTGAAGCTTTCTTT.

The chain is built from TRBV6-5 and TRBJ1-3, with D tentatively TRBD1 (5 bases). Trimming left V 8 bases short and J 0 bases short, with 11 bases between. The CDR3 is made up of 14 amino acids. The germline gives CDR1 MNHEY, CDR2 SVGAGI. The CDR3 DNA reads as TGTGCCAGCCAACAGGATTACTCTGGAAACACCATATATTTT. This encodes CASQQDYSGNTIYF.

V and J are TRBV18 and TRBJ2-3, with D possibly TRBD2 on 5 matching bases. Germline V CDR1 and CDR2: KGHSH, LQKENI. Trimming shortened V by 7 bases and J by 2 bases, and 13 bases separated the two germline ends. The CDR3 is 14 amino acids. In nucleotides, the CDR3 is TGTGCCAGCTACTCGCGGGCCACCACAGATACGCAGTATTTT. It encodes CASYSRATTDTQYF.